This T cell receptor beta chain came from a study of blood T cell repertoires in COVID-19. Study overall: Italy, Spain and the United States were the sources of the convalescent and acute COVID-19 samples. PBMCs, B-cell-depleted T cells, or T cells provided the cDNA or gDNA that made up the material.

With respect to this clone: Other nucleotide sequences from this sample produce the same CDR3.

Participant-given clinical history determined each cohort assignment. Germline lookup yields CDR1 SQVTM and CDR2 ANQGSEA. This CDR3 has 11 amino acids. Trimming removed 6 bases from V and 3 bases from J, with 6 bases in between. Per the authors' pipeline: Amplification of reference gene primers provided the estimated nucleated cell counts. Produced via immunoSEQ multiplex PCR; TCRdb's table is partial and in-frame only. That table supplies the V and J calls and clone size; D and trimming were determined from the DNA. There are 150,000 to 190,000 clones in the sample; around 84% occur only once, and roughly 7% lies in the top ten.

The TCR comes from a man aged 45-65 years who had recovered from COVID-19. The chain uses TRBV29-1 and TRBJ2-1; TRBD1 might be the D (6 bases). The sequenced material came from PBMCs or T cells enriched from blood (not recorded which). CDR3 DNA: TGCAGCGTACAGGGCTACAATGAGCAGTTCTTC. Its protein product is CSVQGYNEQFF.